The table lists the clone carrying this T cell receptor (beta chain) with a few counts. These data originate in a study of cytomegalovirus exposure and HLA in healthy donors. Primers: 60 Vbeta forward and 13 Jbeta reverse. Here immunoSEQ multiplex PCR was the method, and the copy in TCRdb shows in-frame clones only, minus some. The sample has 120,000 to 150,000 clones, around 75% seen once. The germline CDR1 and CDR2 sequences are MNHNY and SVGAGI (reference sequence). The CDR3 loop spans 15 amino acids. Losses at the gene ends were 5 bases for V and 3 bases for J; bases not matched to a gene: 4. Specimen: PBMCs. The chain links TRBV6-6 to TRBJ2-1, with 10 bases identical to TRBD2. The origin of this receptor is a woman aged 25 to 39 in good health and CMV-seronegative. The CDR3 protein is CASSRLAGVYNEQFF. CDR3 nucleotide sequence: TGTGCCAGCAGTCGTCTAGCGGGAGTCTACAATGAGCAGTTCTTC.